This is a list of T cell receptor beta chains from one sample in a study of T cell changes during pregnancy in multiple sclerosis. Data came from immunoSEQ multiplex PCR; TCRdb stores just in-frame clones and leaves some out. The data show about 36,000 clones, with roughly 91% seen just once and around 0.47% held by the top ten. The specimen comprised CD4+ T cells from peripheral blood mononuclear cells, sampled in the second trimester of pregnancy. The receptors originated from a female donor in good health, enrolled as a control in a pregnancy study. Each CDR3 is given without its conserved first and last residue.

J: TRBJ1-4
V: TRBV19
CDR3: ASNSADSDEKLF

J: TRBJ1-1
V: TRBV30
CDR3: AWSNGGARTEAF

J: TRBJ2-2
V: TRBV6-6
CDR3: ASSRQAGAGELF

J: TRBJ2-1
V: TRBV6-1
CDR3: ASTGDRRGEQF

J: TRBJ2-5
V: TRBV5-1
CDR3: ASSLGASGQETQY

J: TRBJ2-3
V: TRBV10-3
CDR3: AIRQSSPTDTQY

J: TRBJ2-5
V: TRBV27
CDR3: ASSFRLAWEETQY

J: TRBJ2-7
V: TRBV6-4
CDR3: ASSEREYEQY

J: TRBJ2-1
V: TRBV1
CDR3: TSSQEPPSLAGQNEQF

J: TRBJ2-5
V: TRBV2
CDR3: ASPLASGGTQY

J: TRBJ2-1
V: TRBV9
CDR3: ASSVTSGRAGEQF

J: TRBJ2-1
V: TRBV7-8
CDR3: ASRIIAGGFEQF

J: TRBJ2-1
V: TRBV10-1
CDR3: ASSDRLARYNEQF

J: TRBJ1-3
V: TRBV28
CDR3: ASSDRGMVNTIY

J: TRBJ2-3
V: TRBV28
CDR3: ASRELTDTQY

J: TRBJ2-1
V: TRBV28
CDR3: ASSFAGLKF

J: TRBJ2-1
V: TRBV5-1
CDR3: ASSLAMRASGGRNNEQF

J: TRBJ2-4
V: TRBV19
CDR3: ASSISHKNIQY

J: TRBJ2-7
V: TRBV6-6
CDR3: ASSYPDSTEL

J: TRBJ1-6
V: TRBV6-5
CDR3: ASSYSTGGNSPLH

J: TRBJ2-3
V: TRBV5-1
CDR3: ASSLDGGAMDTQY

J: TRBJ1-2
V: TRBV5-4
CDR3: ASSLLTGGYYGYT